This TCR beta chain was identified during a study of response to subunit inactivated influenza vaccine (dated by TCRdb to the late 2010s). For the wider study: Deep quantitative T cell receptor repertoire profiling was used in the study to track responses to a trivalent subunit inactivated influenza vaccine. Results the study describes overall, beyond this receptor: The authors suggested that each seasonal influenza vaccination may recruit only a limited number of new T cells.

This clonotype was observed many times. Its antigen remains undetermined. Per-base qualities were not stored, and no clone one base away is much larger. Trimming at the junction amounts to 5 bases on V and 5 bases on J, and the germline ends lie 19 bases apart. From the cysteine through the phenylalanine, the CDR3 covers 15 amino acids. The sequence is cut down to CDR3 DNA, 45 bases in frame from base 1. Library preparation used RT-PCR. Sequencing was performed on an Illumina HiSeq 2500. TCRdb reworked the public reads: Q25 trimming with fastp, MiXCR clone assembly, productive beta chains retained. Identical CDR3 proteins give one entry, which carries the most common genes and DNA. The sample table records roughly 670,000 distinct CDR3 sequences; around 15% of these occur just once. About 7.6% of the sample is held by the ten biggest clonotypes.

This TCR was sampled from a man between 50 and 59 years old who received an inactivated influenza vaccine. Donor details come from another sample of the same person, matched by shared clones. The sequencing here drew on PBMCs from blood, taken approximately 15 days before vaccination. The chain links TRBV12-3 or TRBV12-4 with TRBJ2-7; the best D guess is TRBD2, with 6 bases matching. Here the CDR3 is given as CASSHYTSRSHEQYF. The DNA sequence is as follows: TGTGCCAGCAGTCATTATACTAGCAGGTCCCACGAGCAGTACTTC.